The clone carrying this T cell receptor (beta chain) appeared once. This specimen belongs to a study of identifying expanded T cells in peripheral blood. Profiled with immunoSEQ multiplex PCR; TCRdb holds only in-frame clones, not every one. This sample has tens of thousands of clones, with 89% found just once. The CDR3 is made up of 13 amino acids. The V gene's germline CDR1 is SQVTM and CDR2 ANQGSEA. V shed 5 bases and J 5 bases; nucleotides not matched to a gene: 7. Sequenced: blood. The clonotype was recovered from a person aged 18 to 70 in good health. This rearrangement joins TRBV29-1 to TRBJ2-5, with TRBD2 identical over 8 bases. CDR3 loop: CSVLIAGFETQYF. CDR3 nucleotide sequence: TGCAGCGTTTTAATAGCGGGATTTGAGACCCAGTACTTC.